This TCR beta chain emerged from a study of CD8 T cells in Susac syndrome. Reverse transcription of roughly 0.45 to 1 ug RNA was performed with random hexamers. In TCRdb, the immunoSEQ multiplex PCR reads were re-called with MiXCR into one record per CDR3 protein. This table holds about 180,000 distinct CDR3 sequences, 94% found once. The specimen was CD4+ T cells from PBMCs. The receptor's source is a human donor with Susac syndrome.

This CDR3 is CASSFQGPNTGELFF. The CDR3 DNA is TGCGCCAGCAGCTTTCAGGGGCCAAACACCGGGGAGCTGTTTTTT. This rearrangement joins TRBV5-1 to TRBJ2-2; TRBD1 is a possible D gene (6 bases). The V gene lost 2 bases and the J gene lost 2 bases, with 10 bases spanning the gap. The germline gives CDR1 SGHRS, CDR2 YFSETQ. This CDR3 is built from 15 residues.